This T cell receptor (beta chain) was identified in a study of T cells after posttransplantation cyclophosphamide. Study results and caveats: Later blood repertoires were often dominated by clones from the donor CD8+ memory compartment. Tissue-infiltrating T cells from skin or gut overlapped little with blood T cells. TRB clonality was highly associated with recipient CMV seropositivity and reactivation.

In germline, CDR1 is MNHEY, CDR2 SMNVEV (reference sequence). V lost 4 bases to trimming and J lost 6 bases, with 13 bases between them. This CDR3 spans 13 amino acids. Produced via immunoSEQ multiplex PCR; TCRdb's table is partial and in-frame only. The sample lists about 16,000 clones; about 93% were seen once. The naive gate required viable CD3+CD4+ or CD3+CD8+ cells with CCR7+CD45RA+CD45RO-CD95-CD27+CD28+ phenotype. Of note for this clone: Its specificity is unknown.

This clonotype was sampled from a woman aged 50 to 60 in good health and a related stem cell transplant donor. The rearrangement uses TRBV27 and TRBJ2-7, with D possibly TRBD2 on 5 matching bases. The sequenced material came from naive CD4+ T cells sorted from blood. Written as DNA, the CDR3 is TGTGCCAGCAGTTCGAGGGCCCTCGGCGAGCAGTACTTC. Translating it yields CASSSRALGEQYF.